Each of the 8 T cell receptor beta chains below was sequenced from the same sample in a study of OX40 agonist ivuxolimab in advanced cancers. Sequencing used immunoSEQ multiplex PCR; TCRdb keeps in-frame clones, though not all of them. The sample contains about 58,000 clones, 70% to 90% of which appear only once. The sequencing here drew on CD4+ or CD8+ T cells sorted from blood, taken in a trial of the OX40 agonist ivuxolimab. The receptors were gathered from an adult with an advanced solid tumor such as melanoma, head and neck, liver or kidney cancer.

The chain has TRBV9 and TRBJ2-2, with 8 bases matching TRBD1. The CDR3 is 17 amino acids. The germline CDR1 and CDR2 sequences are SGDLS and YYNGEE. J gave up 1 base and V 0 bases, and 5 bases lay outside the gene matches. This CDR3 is CASSVGGQDLNTGELFF. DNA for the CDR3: TGTGCCAGCAGCGTAGGGGGACAGGACCTGAACACCGGGGAGCTGTTTTTT.

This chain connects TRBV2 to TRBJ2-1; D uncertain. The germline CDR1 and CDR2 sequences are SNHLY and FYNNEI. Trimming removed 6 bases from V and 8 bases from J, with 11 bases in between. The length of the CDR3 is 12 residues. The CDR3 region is CASRYTGDEQFF. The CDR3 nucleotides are TGTGCCAGCAGGTACACGGGCGATGAGCAGTTCTTC.

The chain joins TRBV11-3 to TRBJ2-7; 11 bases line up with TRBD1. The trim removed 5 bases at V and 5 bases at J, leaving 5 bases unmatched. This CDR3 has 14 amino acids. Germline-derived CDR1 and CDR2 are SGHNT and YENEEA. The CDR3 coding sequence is TGTGCCAGCAGCCAAGGACAGGGGGCGAACGAGCAGTACTTC. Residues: CASSQGQGANEQYF.

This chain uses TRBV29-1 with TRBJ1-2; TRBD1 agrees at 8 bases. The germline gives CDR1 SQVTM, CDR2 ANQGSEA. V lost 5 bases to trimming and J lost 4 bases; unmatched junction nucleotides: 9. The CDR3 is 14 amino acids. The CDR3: CSVYQGAPGYGYTF. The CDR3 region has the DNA TGCAGCGTTTATCAGGGGGCGCCGGGCTATGGCTACACCTTC.

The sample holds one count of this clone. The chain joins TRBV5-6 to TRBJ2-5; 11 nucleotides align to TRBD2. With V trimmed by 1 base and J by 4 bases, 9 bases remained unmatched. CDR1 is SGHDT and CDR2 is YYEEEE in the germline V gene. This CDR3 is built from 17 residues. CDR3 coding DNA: TGTGCCAGCAGCTTGTTACGGCTAGCGGGGGGAGGAGAGACCCAGTACTTC. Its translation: CASSLLRLAGGGETQYF.

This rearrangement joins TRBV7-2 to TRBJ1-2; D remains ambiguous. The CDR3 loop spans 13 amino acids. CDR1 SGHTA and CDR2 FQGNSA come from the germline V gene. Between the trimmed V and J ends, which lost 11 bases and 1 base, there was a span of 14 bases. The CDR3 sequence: CAAGRPDNYGYTF. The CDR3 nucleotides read TGTGCCGCAGGACGTCCGGATAACTATGGCTACACCTTC. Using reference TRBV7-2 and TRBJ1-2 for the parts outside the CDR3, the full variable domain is GAGVSQSPSNKVTEKGKDVELRCDPISGHTALYWYRQSLGQGLEFLIYFQGNSAPDKSGLPSDRFSAERTGGSVSTLTIQRTQQEDSAVYLCAAGRPDNYGYTFGSGTRLTVV.

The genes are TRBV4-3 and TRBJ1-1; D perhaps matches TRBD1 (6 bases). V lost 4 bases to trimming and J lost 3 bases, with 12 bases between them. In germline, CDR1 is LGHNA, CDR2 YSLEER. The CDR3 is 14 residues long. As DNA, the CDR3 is TGCGCCAGCAGCCTTCAGGGGACGGACACTGAAGCTTTCTTT. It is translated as CASSLQGTDTEAFF.

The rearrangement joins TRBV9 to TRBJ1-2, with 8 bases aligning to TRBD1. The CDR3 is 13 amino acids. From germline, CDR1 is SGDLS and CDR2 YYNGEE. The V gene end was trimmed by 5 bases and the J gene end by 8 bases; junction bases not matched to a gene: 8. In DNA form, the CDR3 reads TGTGCCAGCAGGGGGGGACAGGTTTCCGGCTACACCTTC. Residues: CASRGGQVSGYTF.